Below, one T cell receptor (beta chain) is given with its context. These data are taken from a study of tumor-infiltrating lymphocytes in oesophageal squamous cell carcinoma. TCRdb re-called the PCR reads through MiXCR, storing one row per CDR3 protein. The table records 15,000 or so distinct CDR3 sequences, around 50% of them present only once. Source material: normal esophageal tissue next to the tumor. This TCR derives from a female donor with esophageal squamous cell carcinoma.

CDR3 residues: CASSERRESSYEQYF. The CDR3 DNA reads as TGTGCCAGCAGTGAACGGCGGGAAAGCTCCTACGAGCAGTACTTC. The rearrangement uses TRBV6-1 and TRBJ2-5, with a possible D match to TRBD2 (6 bases). Gene TRBJ2-7 matches the end of the DNA better, so the J call may be wrong. Germline V CDR1 and CDR2: MNHNS, SASEGT. This CDR3 spans 15 amino acids.